The rows below give T cell receptor beta chains drawn from one sample of a study of T cells after yellow fever vaccination. TCRdb reanalysed the 5' RACE reads using MiXCR and keeps one entry per CDR3 protein. The sample includes about 360,000 distinct CDR3 sequences, approximately 6% of them seen just once. The starting material was PBMCs, obtained 5 days after the yellow fever booster vaccination. Receptors were obtained from a man aged 30 to 45 who received the YFV17D yellow fever vaccine. Each CDR3 is given with its conserved first and last residue. A D gene is named only where the DNA matches it firmly. Clone size is given for some rows only: seen once, a few or many times, or a class if the clone is expanded.

len	d_gene	v_gene	j_gene	abundance	CDR3nt	CDR3aa
16	-	TRBV4-3	TRBJ2-3	many	TGCGCCAGCAGCCAAGTCTGGGGGGCGCCTAGGGATACGCAGTATTTT	CASSQVWGAPRDTQYF
12	-	TRBV20-1	TRBJ1-4	many	TGCAGTGCTAGTGAGTTTAATGAAAAACTGTTTTTT	CSASEFNEKLFF
14	-	TRBV20-1	TRBJ1-1	many	TGCAGTGCTAGCGGGGGGCCCCTGAACACTGAAGCTTTCTTT	CSASGGPLNTEAFF
14	TRBD1	TRBV24-1	TRBJ2-2	many	TGTGCCACCAAGGGGACAGGGAACACCGGGGAGCTGTTTTTT	CATKGTGNTGELFF
14	-	TRBV20-1	TRBJ2-7	many	TGCAGTGCAAAAAGTAGACCAGGGAACTACGAGCAGTACTTC	CSAKSRPGNYEQYF
16	TRBD2	TRBV7-2	TRBJ2-7	few	TGTGCCAGCAGCTTAAGTCGGCTAGCGGGACCCTACGAGCAGTACTTC	CASSLSRLAGPYEQYF
14	TRBD2	TRBV20-1	TRBJ2-1	few	TGCAGTGGGGGCGGGAGTTCTGGTGGCCATGAGCAGTTCTTC	CSGGGSSGGHEQFF
14	-	TRBV5-1	TRBJ2-7	-	TGCGCCAGCAGCGACGACAGGCCCTCGTACGTGCAGTACTTC	CASSDDRPSYVQYF
13	-	TRBV7-2	TRBJ2-7	few	TGTGCCAGCATGCGCGCGGGCCCCTACGAGCAGTACTTC	CASMRAGPYEQYF
14	TRBD2	TRBV28	TRBJ2-3	few	TGTGCCAGCAGGAATAGCGGGAGGGCAGATACGCAGTATTTT	CASRNSGRADTQYF
18	TRBD2	TRBV11-1	TRBJ2-5	-	TGTGCCAGCATCCCCACTAGCGGGAGGGCCTCGGTTGTAGAGACCCAGTACTTC	CASIPTSGRASVVETQYF
13	TRBD1	TRBV20-1	TRBJ1-1	many	TGCAGTGCCAACTACAGGGGAGGCACTGAAGCTTTCTTT	CSANYRGGTEAFF
16	TRBD1	TRBV5-1	TRBJ1-5	few	TGCGCCAGCAGCTTGGGGACAGGGGAAGGCAATCAGCCCCAGCATTTT	CASSLGTGEGNQPQHF
13	-	TRBV6-2/TRBV6-3	TRBJ2-1	-	TGTGCCAGCAGTTACTCGGGACCCTTTGAGCAGTTCTTC	CASSYSGPFEQFF
15	-	TRBV5-5	TRBJ1-5	-	TGTGCCAGCAGCTTCCTCCTGAATATCAATCAGCCCCAGCATTTT	CASSFLLNINQPQHF
14	-	TRBV6-2/TRBV6-3	TRBJ1-1	few	TGTGCCAGCATCCGGGCCCTTATGAACACTGAAGCTTTCTTT	CASIRALMNTEAFF
16	-	TRBV25-1	TRBJ1-1	-	TGTGCCAGCAGTGAATATTACGCAGGTCTGAACACTGAAGCTTTCTTT	CASSEYYAGLNTEAFF
12	TRBD2	TRBV2	TRBJ2-4	few	TGTGCCAGCAGAGAAGGGAGGGACATTCAGTACTTC	CASREGRDIQYF
14	-	TRBV18	TRBJ2-7	-	TGTGCCAGCTCACCACGGGAAGGGCTGTTCGAGCAGTACTTC	CASSPREGLFEQYF
14	-	TRBV19	TRBJ1-5	-	TGTGCCAGTGGTGGAACCATAGGAGGCCAGCCCCAGCATTTT	CASGGTIGGQPQHF
17	TRBD1	TRBV6-1	TRBJ2-3	-	TGTGCCAGCAAATACGAGCTGAAGGACAGGGCCACAGATACGCAGTATTTT	CASKYELKDRATDTQYF
14	-	TRBV12-3/TRBV12-4	TRBJ1-1	many	TGTGCCAGCACCGGGTCGGCAATGAACACTGAAGCTTTCTTT	CASTGSAMNTEAFF
15	-	TRBV7-2	TRBJ2-6	few	TGTGCCAGCAGCCAACATGACCCGGGGGCCAACGTCCTGACTTTC	CASSQHDPGANVLTF
17	-	TRBV5-1	TRBJ2-2	many	TGCGCCAGCAGCTTGGTGAAGTCCGGGGTTAACACCGGGGAGCTGTTTTTT	CASSLVKSGVNTGELFF
14	-	TRBV10-3	TRBJ2-2	-	TGTGCCATCAGTGAGACAGGGTTCACCGGGGAGCTGTTTTTT	CAISETGFTGELFF
16	-	TRBV21-1	TRBJ2-1	-	TGTGCCAGCAGCACGGGGGACAGGGAAGGCTACAATGAGCAGTTCTTC	CASSTGDREGYNEQFF
15	-	TRBV20-1	TRBJ1-1	many	TGCAGTGCTAGAGATCCTTCAGGGAGTCACACTGAAGCTTTCTTT	CSARDPSGSHTEAFF
16	-	TRBV7-4	TRBJ2-7	many	TGTGCCAGCAGCTCGCCCGGGACTCCCAATCTCTACGAGCAGTACTTC	CASSSPGTPNLYEQYF
13	-	TRBV24-1	TRBJ2-7	-	TGTGCCACCAGTGTCGGAACAGGCTACGAGCAGTACTTC	CATSVGTGYEQYF
15	TRBD1	TRBV20-1	TRBJ2-3	few	TGCAGTGCTTCACAACAGGGGTTTAGCACAGATACGCAGTATTTT	CSASQQGFSTDTQYF
14	TRBD2	TRBV20-1	TRBJ2-1	few	TGCAGTGCTAGTGGGCTAGCGGGGCTCAATGAGCAGTTCTTC	CSASGLAGLNEQFF